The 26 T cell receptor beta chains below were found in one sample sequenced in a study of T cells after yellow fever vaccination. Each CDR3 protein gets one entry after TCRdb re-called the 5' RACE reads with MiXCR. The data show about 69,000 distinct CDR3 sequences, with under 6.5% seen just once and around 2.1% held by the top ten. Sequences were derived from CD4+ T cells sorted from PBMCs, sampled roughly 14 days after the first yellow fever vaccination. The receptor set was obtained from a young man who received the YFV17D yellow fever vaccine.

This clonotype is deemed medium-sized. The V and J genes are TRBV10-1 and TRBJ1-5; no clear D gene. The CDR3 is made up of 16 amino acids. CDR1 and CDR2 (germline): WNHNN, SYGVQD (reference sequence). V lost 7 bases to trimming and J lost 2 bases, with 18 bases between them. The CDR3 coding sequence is TGCGCCAGCAATTCGAGGCCCCCCGAAGGCAATCAGCCCCAGCATTTT. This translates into CASNSRPPEGNQPQHF.

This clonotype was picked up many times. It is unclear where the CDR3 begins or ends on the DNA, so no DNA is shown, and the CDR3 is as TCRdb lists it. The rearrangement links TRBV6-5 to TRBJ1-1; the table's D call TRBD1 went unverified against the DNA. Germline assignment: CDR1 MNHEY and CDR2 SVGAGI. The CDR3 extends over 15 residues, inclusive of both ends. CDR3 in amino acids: CASSSGWGQDTEAFF.

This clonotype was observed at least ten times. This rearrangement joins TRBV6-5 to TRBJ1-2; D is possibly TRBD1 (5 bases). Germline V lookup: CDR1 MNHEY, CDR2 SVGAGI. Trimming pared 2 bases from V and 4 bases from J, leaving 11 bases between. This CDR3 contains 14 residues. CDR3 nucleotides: TGTGCCAGCAGTTACGGGGGTAGTGCCTATGGCTACACCTTC. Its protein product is CASSYGGSAYGYTF.

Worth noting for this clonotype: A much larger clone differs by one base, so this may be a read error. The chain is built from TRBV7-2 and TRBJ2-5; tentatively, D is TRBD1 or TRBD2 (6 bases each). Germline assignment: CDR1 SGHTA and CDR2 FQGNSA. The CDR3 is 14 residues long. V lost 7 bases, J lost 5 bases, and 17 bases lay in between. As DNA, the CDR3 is TGTGCCAGCAACATAATCGGGGGCGGGGAGACCCAGTACTTC. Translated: CASNIIGGGETQYF.

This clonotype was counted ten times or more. The CDR3 is CASSFSPGELFF. The DNA for the CDR3 is TGCGCCAGCAGCTTTAGTCCCGGGGAGCTGTTTTTT. The chain combines TRBV5-1 with TRBJ2-2; no reliable D call. This CDR3 is 12 amino acids long. Germline V gene data show CDR1 as SGHRS and CDR2 as YFSETQ. Trimming left V 2 bases short and J 6 bases short, with 5 bases between. The full variable domain, completed using reference TRBV5-1 and TRBJ2-2, is KAGVTQTPRYLIKTRGQQVTLSCSPISGHRSVSWYQQTPGQGLQFLFEYFSETQRNKGNFPGRFSGRQFSNSRSEMNVSTLELGDSALYLCASSFSPGELFFGEGSRLTVL.

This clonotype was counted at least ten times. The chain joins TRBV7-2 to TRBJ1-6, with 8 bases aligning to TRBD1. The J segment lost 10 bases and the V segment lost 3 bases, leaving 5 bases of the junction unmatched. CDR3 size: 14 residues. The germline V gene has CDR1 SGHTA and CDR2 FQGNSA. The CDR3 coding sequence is TGTGCCAGCAGCTTCCCAGGGGGCCGGTCACCCCTCCACTTT. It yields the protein CASSFPGGRSPLHF.

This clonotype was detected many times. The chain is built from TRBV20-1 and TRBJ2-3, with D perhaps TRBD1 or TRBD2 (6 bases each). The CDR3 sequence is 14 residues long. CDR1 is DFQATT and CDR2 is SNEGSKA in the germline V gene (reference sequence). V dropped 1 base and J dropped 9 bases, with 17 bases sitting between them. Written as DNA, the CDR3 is TGCAGTGCTAGAGCCCCGGGCGAGGGGGGAACGCAGTATTTT. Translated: CSARAPGEGGTQYF.

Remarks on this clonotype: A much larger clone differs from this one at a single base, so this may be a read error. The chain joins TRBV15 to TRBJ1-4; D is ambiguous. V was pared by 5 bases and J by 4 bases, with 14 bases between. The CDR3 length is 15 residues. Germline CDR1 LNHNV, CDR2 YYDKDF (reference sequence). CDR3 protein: CATSAPVTNNEKLFF. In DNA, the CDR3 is TGTGCCACCAGCGCTCCCGTGACTAATAATGAAAAACTGTTTTTT.

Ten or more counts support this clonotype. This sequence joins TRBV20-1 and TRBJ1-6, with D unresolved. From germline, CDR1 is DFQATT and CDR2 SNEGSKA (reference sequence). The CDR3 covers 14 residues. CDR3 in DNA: TGCACCTCCCGGGTAGTGGTATATAATTCACCCCTCCACTTT. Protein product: CTSRVVVYNSPLHF.

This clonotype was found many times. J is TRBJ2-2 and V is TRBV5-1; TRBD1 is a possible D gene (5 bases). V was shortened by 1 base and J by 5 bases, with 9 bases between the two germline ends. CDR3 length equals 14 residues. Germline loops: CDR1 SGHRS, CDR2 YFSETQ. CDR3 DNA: TGCGCCAGCAGCTTGTGGGGCCGGACCGGGGAGCTGTTTTTT. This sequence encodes CASSLWGRTGELFF.

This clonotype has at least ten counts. CDR3 residues: CASSLDGGYGYTF. The CDR3 DNA reads as TGCGCCAGCTCGCTGGACGGAGGCTATGGCTACACCTTC. The chain joins TRBV5-1 to TRBJ1-2, with D unresolved. The CDR3 consists of 13 residues. CDR1 and CDR2 from the germline V gene are SGHRS and YFSETQ. V dropped 7 bases and J dropped 4 bases, with 14 bases sitting between them.

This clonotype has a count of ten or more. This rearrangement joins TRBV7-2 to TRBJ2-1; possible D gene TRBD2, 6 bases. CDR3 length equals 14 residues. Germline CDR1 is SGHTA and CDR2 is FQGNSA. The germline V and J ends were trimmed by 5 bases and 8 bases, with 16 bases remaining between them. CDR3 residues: CASSPGGDFDEQFF. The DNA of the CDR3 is TGTGCCAGCAGCCCCGGAGGGGATTTCGATGAGCAGTTCTTC.

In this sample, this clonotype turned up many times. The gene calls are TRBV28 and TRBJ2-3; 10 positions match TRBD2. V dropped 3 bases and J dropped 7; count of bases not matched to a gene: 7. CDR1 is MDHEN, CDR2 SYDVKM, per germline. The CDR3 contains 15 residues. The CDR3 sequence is CASSFKAGGSYTQYF. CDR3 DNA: TGTGCCAGCAGTTTCAAAGCGGGGGGGTCATATACGCAGTATTTT.

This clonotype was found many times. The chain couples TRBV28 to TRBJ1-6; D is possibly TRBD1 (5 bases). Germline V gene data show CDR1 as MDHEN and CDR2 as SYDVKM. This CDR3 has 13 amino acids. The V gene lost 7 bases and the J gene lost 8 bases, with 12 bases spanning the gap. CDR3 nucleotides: TGTGCCAGCAACAGGATCGGAGATTCACCCCTCCACTTT. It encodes CASNRIGDSPLHF.

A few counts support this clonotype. The DNA of the CDR3 is TGTGCCTGCCGCGGACAGGGCGGCTATGGCTACACCTTC. Encoded protein: CACRGQGGYGYTF. This chain links TRBV6-1 with TRBJ1-2, with 8 positions matching TRBD1. Germline V lookup: CDR1 MNHNS, CDR2 SASEGT. This CDR3 comprises 13 residues. After removal of 11 bases from V and 4 bases from J, the junction contained 9 bases not matched to a gene.

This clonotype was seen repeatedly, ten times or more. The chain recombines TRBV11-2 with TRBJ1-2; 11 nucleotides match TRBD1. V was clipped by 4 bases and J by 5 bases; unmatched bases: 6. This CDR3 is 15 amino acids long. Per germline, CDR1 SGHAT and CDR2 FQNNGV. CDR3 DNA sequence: TGTGCCAGCAGCTCCGGGACAGGGGGTTCTTATGGCTACACCTTC. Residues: CASSSGTGGSYGYTF. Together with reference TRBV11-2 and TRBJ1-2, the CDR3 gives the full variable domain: EAGVAQSPRYKIIEKRQSVAFWCNPISGHATLYWYQQILGQGPKLLIQFQNNGVVDDSQLPKDRFSAERLKGVDSTLKIQPAKLEDSAVYLCASSSGTGGSYGYTFGSGTRLTVV.

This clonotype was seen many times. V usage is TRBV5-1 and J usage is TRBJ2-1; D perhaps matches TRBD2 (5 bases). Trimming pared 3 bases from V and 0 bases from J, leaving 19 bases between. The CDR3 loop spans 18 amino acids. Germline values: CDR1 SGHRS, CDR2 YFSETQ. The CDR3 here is CASSYAGLSRSSYNEQFF. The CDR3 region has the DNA TGCGCCAGCAGCTACGCCGGACTTTCTCGGAGCTCCTACAATGAGCAGTTCTTC.

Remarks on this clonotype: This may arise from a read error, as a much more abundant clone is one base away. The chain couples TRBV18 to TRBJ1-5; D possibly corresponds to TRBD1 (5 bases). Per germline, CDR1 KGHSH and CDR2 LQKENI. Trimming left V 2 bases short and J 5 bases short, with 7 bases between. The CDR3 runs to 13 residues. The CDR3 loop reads CASSPGHYQPQHF. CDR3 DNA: TGTGCCAGCTCACCAGGACACTATCAGCCCCAGCATTTT.

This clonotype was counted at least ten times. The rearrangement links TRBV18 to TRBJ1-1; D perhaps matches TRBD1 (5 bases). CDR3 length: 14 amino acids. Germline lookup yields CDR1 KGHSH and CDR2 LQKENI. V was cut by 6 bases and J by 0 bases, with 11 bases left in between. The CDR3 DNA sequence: TGTGCCAGCTCCTCCCAGGGACTGAACACTGAAGCTTTCTTT. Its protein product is CASSSQGLNTEAFF.

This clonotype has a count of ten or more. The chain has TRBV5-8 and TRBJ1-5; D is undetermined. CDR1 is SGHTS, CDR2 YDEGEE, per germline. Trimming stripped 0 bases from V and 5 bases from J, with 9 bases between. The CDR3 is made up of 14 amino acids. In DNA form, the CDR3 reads TGTGCCAGCAGCTTGGGACGGAACTATCAGCCCCAGCATTTT. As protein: CASSLGRNYQPQHF.

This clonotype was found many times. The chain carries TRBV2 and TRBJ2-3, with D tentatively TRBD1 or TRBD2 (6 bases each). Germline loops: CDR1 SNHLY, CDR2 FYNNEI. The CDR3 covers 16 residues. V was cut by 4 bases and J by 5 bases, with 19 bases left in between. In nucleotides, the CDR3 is TGTGCCAGCAGTGGGGGGCGGTGGGGGGACGAAGATACGCAGTATTTT. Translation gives CASSGGRWGDEDTQYF.

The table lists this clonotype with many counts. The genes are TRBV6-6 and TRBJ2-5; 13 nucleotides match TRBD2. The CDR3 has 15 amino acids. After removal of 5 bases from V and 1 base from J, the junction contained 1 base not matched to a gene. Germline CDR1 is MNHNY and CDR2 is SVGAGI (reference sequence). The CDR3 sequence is CASSRLAGGQETQYF. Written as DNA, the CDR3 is TGTGCCAGCAGTCGACTAGCGGGGGGCCAAGAGACCCAGTACTTC.

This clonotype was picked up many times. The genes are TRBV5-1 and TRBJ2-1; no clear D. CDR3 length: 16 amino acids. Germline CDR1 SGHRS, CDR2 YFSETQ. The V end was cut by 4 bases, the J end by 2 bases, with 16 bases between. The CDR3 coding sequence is TGCGCCAGCAGCGCATATGGGTCTGGAACCTACAATGAGCAGTTCTTC. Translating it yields CASSAYGSGTYNEQFF.

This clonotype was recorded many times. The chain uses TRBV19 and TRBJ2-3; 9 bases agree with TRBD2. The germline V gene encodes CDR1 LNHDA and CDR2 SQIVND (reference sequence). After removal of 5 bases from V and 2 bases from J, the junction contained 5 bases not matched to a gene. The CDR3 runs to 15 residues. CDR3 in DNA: TGTGCCAGTAGTTCGACTAGCGGATACACAGATACGCAGTATTTT. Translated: CASSSTSGYTDTQYF.

Here the CDR3 DNA reads TGTGCCAGCAGCTTGACAGGGATGAACACTGAAGCTTTCTTT. Protein product: CASSLTGMNTEAFF. The chain couples TRBV5-4 to TRBJ1-1, with D perhaps TRBD1 (6 bases). The CDR3 is 14 amino acids. Deletions cut 1 base from V and 0 bases from J, with 7 bases between. Germline CDR1 SGHNT, CDR2 YYREEE (reference sequence). Filled out from reference TRBV5-4 and TRBJ1-1, the complete variable domain reads ETGVTQSPTHLIKTRGQQVTLRCSSQSGHNTVSWYQQALGQGPQFIFQYYREEENGRGNFPPRFSGLQFPNYSSELNVNALELDDSALYLCASSLTGMNTEAFFGQGTRLTVV.

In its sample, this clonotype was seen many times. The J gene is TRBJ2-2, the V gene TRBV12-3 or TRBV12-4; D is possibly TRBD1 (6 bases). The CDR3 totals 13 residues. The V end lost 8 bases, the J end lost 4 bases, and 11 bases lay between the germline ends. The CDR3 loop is CASRTAPTGELFF. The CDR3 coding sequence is TGTGCCAGCCGGACAGCCCCCACCGGGGAGCTGTTTTTT.